At least ten counts were recorded for the clone carrying this T cell receptor (beta chain). Its matching antigen is unknown. Extraction of total RNA produced a minimum of 5 micrograms from each sample. The data are from a study of blood T cells in healthy people across ages. The study, taken as a whole, reports: Because sorting was not performed, PBMCs prevented conclusive naive versus antigen-experienced comparison. Diversity estimates drawn from one million T cells were deemed underestimates.

The authors ran a second PCR of about 6 to 12 cycles using a sample-barcoded 5' primer and a J-beta primer mix. Each TCR beta cDNA got a 12-nucleotide random molecular identifier. TCRdb used MiXCR to reprocess the 5' RACE reads, holding one entry per CDR3 protein. The data show a few hundred thousand distinct CDR3 sequences, with 27% seen just once and roughly 20% held by the top ten. The germline V gene encodes CDR1 SGHTA and CDR2 FQGNSA. The CDR3 spans 14 residues. V shed 1 base, J shed 5 bases, and the junction held 3 bases outside the gene matches. The sequence came from a woman aged 70-85 years in good health. The sequenced sample was blood. V is TRBV7-2 and J is TRBJ2-5; 8 bases agree with TRBD1. CDR3 coding DNA: TGTGCCAGCAGCTTAGGGACAGGGAAGGAGACCCAGTACTTC. This sequence encodes CASSLGTGKETQYF.